The sequence of this T cell receptor (beta chain) was determined in a study of blood T cell repertoires in COVID-19. In the original processing: Counts of nucleated cells, estimated from reference gene primer amplification, were obtained. The assay was immunoSEQ multiplex PCR, and TCRdb's table has in-frame clones only and misses some. V and J calls and clone size follow that table, whereas D and trimming were derived from the DNA. This table has under 200,000 clones, roughly 90% appearing once. J lost 3 bases, V lost 6 bases, and 8 bases had no gene match. The CDR3 spans 16 residues. CDR1 is LGHDT, CDR2 YNNKEL, per germline (reference sequence).

This receptor was obtained from a man aged 18 to 30 with active or convalescent COVID-19. The chain uses TRBV3-1 (or the pseudogene TRBV3-2) and TRBJ1-2, with 12 bases aligning to TRBD1. Sequenced sample: peripheral blood. CDR3 DNA sequence: TGTGCCAGCAGTCCCGGGACAGGGGGCGTAGACTATGGCTACACCTTC. It encodes CASSPGTGGVDYGYTF.